This section outlines one T cell receptor (beta chain) sequence together with its context. The antigen remains unidentified. The data originate from a study of cytomegalovirus exposure and HLA in healthy donors. The study ran its PCR with 60 Vbeta and 13 Jbeta primers. Generated by immunoSEQ multiplex PCR, the TCRdb table keeps only in-frame clones and is missing some. Among roughly 140,000 clones listed, about 64% were seen once. Study-wide points: Three chains linked to CMV were shown in vitro to be specific for CMV antigens. A later analysis reportedly found that, within productive TCRs, an Asian-associated ancestry cluster had fewer N-insertions than the mean observed across the approximately 700 donors.

Germline lookup yields CDR1 ENHRY and CDR2 SYGVKD. With V trimmed by 5 bases and J by 3 bases, 1 base remained unmatched. The CDR3 extends over 13 amino acids. Input material: PBMCs. This sequence was found in a woman in her thirties in good health and CMV-seropositive. This sequence joins TRBV10-3 and TRBJ2-1, with 7 nucleotides matching TRBD1. The CDR3 coding sequence is TGTGCCATCAGTCGGGACAGCTACAATGAGCAGTTCTTC. Encoded protein: CAISRDSYNEQFF.